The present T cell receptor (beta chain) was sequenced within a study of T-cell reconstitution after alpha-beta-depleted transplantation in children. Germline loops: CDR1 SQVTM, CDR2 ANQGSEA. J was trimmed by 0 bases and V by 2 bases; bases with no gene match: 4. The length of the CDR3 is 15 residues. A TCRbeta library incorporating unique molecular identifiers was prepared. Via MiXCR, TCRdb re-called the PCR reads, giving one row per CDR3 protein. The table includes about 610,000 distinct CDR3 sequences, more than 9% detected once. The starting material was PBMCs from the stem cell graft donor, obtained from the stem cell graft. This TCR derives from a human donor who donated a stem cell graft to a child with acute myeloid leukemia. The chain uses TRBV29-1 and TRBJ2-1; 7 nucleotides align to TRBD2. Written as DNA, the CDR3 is TGCAGCGTTGAAAAGCGGGAAAGCTCCTACAATGAGCAGTTCTTC. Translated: CSVEKRESSYNEQFF.